A single sample gave rise to the 15 T cell receptor beta chains below, sequenced in a study of tumor-infiltrating lymphocytes in primary liver carcinoma. Reverse transcription of approximately 500 ng total RNA with a constant-region primer produced TCR beta cDNA. Libraries covering TCR beta were generated through three nested multiplex PCR rounds (using a slightly modified ARM-PCR). The study ran its first two PCR rounds for approximately 10 cycles each, using TRBV1-TRBV30 forward primers and a C-beta reverse primer. One entry per CDR3 protein, called by TCRdb with MiXCR from the multiplex PCR reads. Of tens of thousands of distinct CDR3 sequences listed, about two thirds are singletons. Scientists recovered RNA and DNA together from roughly 18-30 mg of unsorted bulk tissue. The source material was liver tumor tissue from sampling region 4. As for subset: tumor region T4, right-lateral pole. These receptors all come from a man aged 40-50 years with primary liver carcinoma and hepatitis B virus infection.

The rearrangement joins TRBV5-4 to TRBJ2-7, with D hard to call. This CDR3 has 15 amino acids. Trimming took 1 base from V and 0 from J, leaving 11 bases between them. CDR1 SGHNT and CDR2 YYREEE come from the germline V gene (reference sequence). CDR3 DNA: TGTGCCAGCAGCTTGTTCGGTGGCCCCTCCTACGAGCAGTACTTC. It specifies CASSLFGGPSYEQYF.

This clonotype was recorded many times. The junction does not match germline at one end; this may be a read error. The chain employs TRBV4-3 and TRBJ2-5, with D maybe TRBD2 (6 bases). The germline gives CDR1 LGHNA, CDR2 YSLEER. The CDR3 covers 16 residues. The DNA for the CDR3 is TGCGCCAGCAGCCAAGAATGGCTAGCGAGACAAGAGACCCGGTACTTC. Translating gives CASSQEWLARQETRYF.

The V gene is TRBV6-5, the J gene TRBJ2-1; 8 positions match TRBD2. Germline lookup yields CDR1 MNHEY and CDR2 SVGAGI. The trim removed 3 bases at V and 9 bases at J, leaving 7 bases unmatched. This CDR3 has 14 residues. The chain's CDR3 is CASSYGTRDGEQFF. The DNA for the CDR3 is TGTGCCAGCAGTTATGGGACTAGGGACGGTGAGCAGTTCTTC.

This clonotype has at least ten counts. This chain connects TRBV29-1 to TRBJ2-5, with D hard to call. CDR1 is SQVTM and CDR2 is ANQGSEA in the germline V gene. V was trimmed by 4 bases and J by 4 bases, leaving 7 bases between them. The CDR3 has 11 residues. The CDR3 DNA is TGCAGCGTTGTATTGGGAGAGACCCAGTACTTC. It codes for CSVVLGETQYF.

In regard to this clonotype: Possible read error: a much larger clone is one base away. The CDR3 does not close with the conserved phenylalanine or tryptophan, likely indicating a read error. The V gene is TRBV10-2, the J gene TRBJ2-1; D is uncertain. Per germline, CDR1 WSHSY and CDR2 SAAADI. Trimming shortened V by 5 bases and J by 0 bases, and 14 bases separated the two germline ends. The CDR3 sequence is 16 residues long. The CDR3 nucleotides are TGCGCCAGCAGTCTCACTACCTGGAGCTCCTACAATGAGCAGTTCTTA. Translating gives CASSLTTWSSYNEQFL.

With regard to this clonotype: The junction differs from germline at one of its ends, possibly a read error. V usage is TRBV11-1 and J usage is TRBJ2-7, with 8 bases identical to TRBD1. CDR3 length equals 14 residues. Germline CDR1 reads SGHAT; CDR2 reads FQDESV (reference sequence). The CDR3 protein is CASSLISGGYERYF. The CDR3 bases are TGTGCCAGCAGCTTAATTTCAGGGGGCTACGAGCGGTACTTC. Full variable domain (missing parts from reference TRBV11-1 and TRBJ2-7): EAEVAQSPRYKITEKSQAVAFWCDPISGHATLYWYRQILGQGPELLVQFQDESVVDDSQLPKDRFSAERLKGVDSTLKIQPAELGDSAMYLCASSLISGGYERYFGPGTRLTVT.

The chain links TRBV6-2 or TRBV6-3 to TRBJ2-7; 8 bases are shared with TRBD2. The CDR3 runs to 15 residues. CDR1 and CDR2 from the germline V gene are MNHEY and SVGEGT. V shed 2 bases, J shed 5 bases, and the junction held 8 bases outside the gene matches. CDR3 sequence: CASSYGTRGVHEQYF. In nucleotides, the CDR3 is TGTGCCAGCAGTTACGGGACTAGGGGAGTCCACGAGCAGTACTTC.

On this clonotype itself: Since the CDR3 does not end with the conserved phenylalanine or tryptophan, this likely comes from a read error. The DNA is omitted, as the CDR3 cannot be located on it reliably, and the CDR3 follows TCRdb's listing. The chain uses TRBV11-2 and TRBJ2-7. Per germline, CDR1 SGHAT and CDR2 FQNNGV. The CDR3 is 14 residues long, counting both termini. CDR3 sequence: CASSSNRNSYEQYS.

To note about this clonotype: A junction end diverges from the germline sequence, so it may reflect a read error. The chain is built from TRBV11-2 and TRBJ2-3, with 8 positions matching TRBD2. The germline V gene encodes CDR1 SGHAT and CDR2 FQNNGV. The CDR3 sequence is 15 residues long. The CDR3 DNA sequence: TGTGGCAGCAGCACCGGGACTAGTGGCACAGACACGCAGTATTTT. Translation gives CGSSTGTSGTDTQYF.

Note on this clonotype: Its ends do not fully match the called genes, so a read error is possible. The rearrangement uses TRBV6-1 and TRBJ2-4; D uncertain. The CDR3 runs 14 residues. CDR1 is MNHNS and CDR2 is SASEGT in the germline V gene. CDR3 DNA: TGTGCCAGTAGTGAGTCCGGCCCCAAACACATTCAGTACTTC. Translation: CASSESGPKHIQYF.

The chain recombines TRBV14 with TRBJ2-7; no reliable D call. V was clipped by 5 bases and J by 2 bases, with 13 bases between them. This CDR3 has 14 amino acids. Germline V CDR1 and CDR2: SGHDN, FVKESK. CDR3 coding DNA: TGTGCCAGCAGCGTAGTGACTTTCCCCTACGAGCAGTACTTC. Residues: CASSVVTFPYEQYF.

On this clonotype: A junction end diverges from the germline sequence, so it may reflect a read error. The V call is TRBV5-4, the J call TRBJ1-1; the D gene is possibly TRBD1 (6 bases). The CDR3 extends over 15 amino acids. Germline lookup yields CDR1 SGHNT and CDR2 YYREEE (reference sequence). In nucleotides, the CDR3 is TGTGCCAGCAGCCCCCCTGGTGGGGACAACACTGAAGCTGTCTTT. It translates to CASSPPGGDNTEAVF.

This chain joins TRBV5-1 and TRBJ2-7; TRBD2 agrees at 9 bases. Germline-derived CDR1 and CDR2 are SGHRS and YFSETQ. V lost 2 bases to trimming and J lost 3 bases; unmatched junction nucleotides: 12. The CDR3 runs 17 residues. The CDR3 here is CASSLSGAAGGNYEQYF. CDR3 nucleotides: TGCGCCAGCAGCTTATCTGGGGCAGCGGGAGGAAACTACGAGCAGTACTTC. The full variable domain, rest sourced from reference TRBV5-1 and TRBJ2-7, is KAGVTQTPRYLIKTRGQQVTLSCSPISGHRSVSWYQQTPGQGLQFLFEYFSETQRNKGNFPGRFSGRQFSNSRSEMNVSTLELGDSALYLCASSLSGAAGGNYEQYFGPGTRLTVT.

A word on this clonotype: Its ends do not fully match the called genes, so a read error is possible. This chain connects TRBV6-1 to TRBJ2-7, with TRBD2 matching 8 bases. This CDR3 has 13 residues. Germline V gene sequence: CDR1 MNHNS, CDR2 SASEGT. Written as DNA, the CDR3 is TGTGTCAGCAATCCCATAGCGGGAAACGACCAGTACTTC. As protein: CVSNPIAGNDQYF.

Concerning this clonotype itself: The junction departs from germline at one end; a sequencing error may be responsible. The chain joins TRBV4-2 to TRBJ1-6; a weak D match, TRBD1 (6 bases). This CDR3 is built from 14 residues. Per germline, CDR1 LGHNA and CDR2 YNFKEQ. CDR3 loop: CANSTQGNNSPLHF. The CDR3 bases are TGTGCCAACAGCACACAGGGTAATAATTCACCCCTCCACTTC.